These T cell receptor beta chains were read from a single sample in a study of blood T cells in healthy people across ages. TCRdb itself ran the 5' RACE reads through MiXCR, one entry per CDR3 protein. The sample consists of hundreds of thousands of distinct CDR3 sequences, 58% of them appearing once. Sequencing was performed on blood. These receptors came from a man aged 25 to 45 in good health. CDR3s include the opening cysteine and the closing phenylalanine or tryptophan. A D gene is named only where the DNA matches it firmly. Some rows have no size entry. The others give once, few or many, or a class for an expanded clone.

clone size	D gene	J gene	V gene	CDR3 DNA	CDR3 protein
.	TRBD1	TRBJ2-5	TRBV30	TGTGCCTGGAGTGCAGGGGGCGGGCAAGAGACCCAGTACTTC	CAWSAGGGQETQYF
few	TRBD2	TRBJ2-7	TRBV10-3	TGTGCCATCAGTGAAGCCCTGGGGGGGAACTACGAGCAGTACTTC	CAISEALGGNYEQYF
.	.	TRBJ2-5	TRBV6-6	TGTGCCAGCAGTTACACGGAGTTTGGGGAGCAGTACTTC	CASSYTEFGEQYF
.	TRBD2	TRBJ2-1	TRBV27	TGTGCCAGCCGACCGGGACTAGCGGGGGTGCAGTTCTTC	CASRPGLAGVQFF
.	.	TRBJ1-2	TRBV12-3/TRBV12-4	TGTGCCAGCAGTTTATCCTTATCTTCGGATGGCTACACCTTC	CASSLSLSSDGYTF
few	.	TRBJ2-3	TRBV6-1	TGTGCCAGCAGTGAATCACCGACAGGCACAGATACGCAGTATTTT	CASSESPTGTDTQYF
.	TRBD2	TRBJ2-1	TRBV7-6	TGTGCCAGCGGCTTAATTTGGGGAGCCAGCGGGGGCAATGAGCAGTTCTTC	CASGLIWGASGGNEQFF
once	.	TRBJ1-2	TRBV3-1	TGTGCCAGCAGCCAAGAGGGACGTTCCTACTATGGCTACACCTTC	CASSQEGRSYYGYTF
.	TRBD2	TRBJ2-1	TRBV6-5	TGTGCCAGTAGTTACCGCCACCGACTAGCGGGGGCTTACAATGAGCAGTTCTTC	CASSYRHRLAGAYNEQFF
.	.	TRBJ1-2	TRBV25-1	TGTGCCAGCAGTCTCGGGGGTGGGCTCGGCTACACCTTC	CASSLGGGLGYTF
.	TRBD1	TRBJ1-2	TRBV13	TGTGCCAGCAGCATCGACAGGGGTGAGGGCTACACCTTC	CASSIDRGEGYTF
.	.	TRBJ2-7	TRBV12-3/TRBV12-4	TGTGCCAGCAGTTACACCCAAGGCGGCGGGGGCATTGTAGACGAGCAGTACTTC	CASSYTQGGGGIVDEQYF
.	.	TRBJ1-5	TRBV29-1	TGCAGCGTCGAGACAGGACGCAATCAGCCCCAGCATTTT	CSVETGRNQPQHF
.	.	TRBJ2-3	TRBV18	TGTGCCAGCGCACCCACCGTCACAGATACGCAGTATTTT	CASAPTVTDTQYF
.	TRBD1	TRBJ2-5	TRBV6-5	TGTGCCAGCAGTTCACTAGGGGGCGGGGAGACCCAGTACTTC	CASSSLGGGETQYF
.	TRBD1	TRBJ2-5	TRBV9	TGTGCCAGCGGCATGGGACAGGGGGCTCAAGAGACCCAGTACTTC	CASGMGQGAQETQYF
few	.	TRBJ1-2	TRBV11-2	TGTGCCAGCAGCCGCCCCGGGACTGTCTATGGCTACACCTTC	CASSRPGTVYGYTF